This T cell receptor (beta chain) was identified during a study of cytomegalovirus exposure and HLA in healthy donors. Study-wide context: When 300 to 400 donors were genotyped, more than 70% of them were found to fall in the Caucasian-associated ancestry cluster.

Between the trimmed V and J ends, which lost 7 bases and 4 bases, there was a span of 19 bases. Germline lookup yields CDR1 SNHLY and CDR2 FYNNEI. The CDR3 covers 16 residues. 60 Vbeta and 13 Jbeta primers were used in PCR. The table came from immunoSEQ multiplex PCR; TCRdb's copy has only in-frame clones and leaves some out. The repertoire includes over 100,000 clones, 73% of them detected once, and approximately 8.4% sits in the top ten. Specimen: PBMCs. The V call is TRBV2, the J call TRBJ2-2; D might be TRBD1 (6 bases). This TCR derives from a man in his forties in good health and CMV-seronegative. Written as DNA, the CDR3 is TGTGCCAGCACCCTGGGGAACAGGGAGCCCACCGGGGAGCTGTTTTTT. This codes for CASTLGNREPTGELFF.